This passage covers 5 T cell receptor beta chains from one sample sequenced in a study of T cells in localized non-small cell lung cancer (dated by TCRdb to 2020 to 2021). Receptors were amplified or captured by the immunoSEQ multiplex PCR assay. TCRdb limited this immuneACCESS table to in-frame rearrangements with V and J called. A share of clones is missing; checked studies link under half to unresolved V genes, and the rest is unexplained. This sample has more than 12,000 clones in its table, and roughly 85% of those were observed once. 24% of the sample comes from the top ten. The sample was peripheral blood, taken before any cancer treatment. Every receptor here comes from a female donor older than 55 with stage I squamous cell lung carcinoma.

The rearrangement joins TRBV5-4 to TRBJ2-5; D is undetermined. V was shortened by 0 bases and J by 1 base, with 7 bases between the two germline ends. The CDR3 consists of 14 residues. Germline V lookup: CDR1 SGHNT, CDR2 YYREEE (reference sequence). As DNA, the CDR3 is TGTGCCAGCAGCTTGGGGCGGTTCCAAGAGACCCAGTACTTC. Translated: CASSLGRFQETQYF.

This rearrangement joins TRBV19 to TRBJ1-1; 8 bases match TRBD1. With 10 bases clipped from V and 0 bases from J, the junction kept 10 bases outside the gene matches. Germline V gene data show CDR1 as LNHDA and CDR2 as SQIVND (reference sequence). The CDR3 has 15 amino acids. CDR3 bases: TGTGCCACCCTTAGAACAGGGGGGATGAACACTGAAGCTTTCTTT. It is translated as CATLRTGGMNTEAFF.

The chain uses TRBV18 and TRBJ1-2; D gene unclear. Between the trimmed V and J ends, which lost 5 bases and 2 bases, there was a span of 9 bases. Germline CDR1 KGHSH, CDR2 LQKENI. The CDR3 contains 13 residues. CDR3 DNA sequence: TGTGCCAGCTCAAACACAGACAACTATGGCTACACCTTC. Translation gives CASSNTDNYGYTF. The variable domain in full, with the rest retrieved from reference TRBV18 and TRBJ1-2, is NAGVMQNPRHLVRRRGQEARLRCSPMKGHSHVYWYRQLPEEGLKFMVYLQKENIIDESGMPKERFSAEFPKEGPSILRIQQVVRGDSAAYFCASSNTDNYGYTFGSGTRLTVV.

The chain links TRBV23-1 to TRBJ1-2; possible D gene TRBD1, 5 bases. Being an ORF, TRBV23-1 has a function that is uncertain. V lost 6 bases to trimming and J lost 2 bases, with 16 bases between them. The CDR3 spans 15 residues. The CDR3 sequence is CASSFPGQGNYGYTF. The CDR3, as DNA: TGCGCCAGCAGCTTCCCTGGTCAGGGAAACTATGGCTACACCTTC.

The chain employs TRBV13 and TRBJ2-1, with TRBD2 matching 10 bases. After removal of 5 bases from V and 7 bases from J, the junction contained 11 bases not matched to a gene. The CDR3 covers 16 residues. Looked up from germline, CDR1 is PRHDT and CDR2 is FYEKMQ (reference sequence). CDR3: CASSPPEREGPNEQFF. CDR3 in DNA: TGTGCCAGCAGCCCCCCCGAGCGGGAGGGCCCGAATGAGCAGTTCTTC. Combining the CDR3 with reference TRBV13 and TRBJ2-1 gives the whole variable domain AAGVIQSPRHLIKEKRETATLKCYPIPRHDTVYWYQQGPGQDPQFLISFYEKMQSDKGSIPDRFSAQQFSDYHSELNMSSLELGDSALYFCASSPPEREGPNEQFFGPGTRLTVL.